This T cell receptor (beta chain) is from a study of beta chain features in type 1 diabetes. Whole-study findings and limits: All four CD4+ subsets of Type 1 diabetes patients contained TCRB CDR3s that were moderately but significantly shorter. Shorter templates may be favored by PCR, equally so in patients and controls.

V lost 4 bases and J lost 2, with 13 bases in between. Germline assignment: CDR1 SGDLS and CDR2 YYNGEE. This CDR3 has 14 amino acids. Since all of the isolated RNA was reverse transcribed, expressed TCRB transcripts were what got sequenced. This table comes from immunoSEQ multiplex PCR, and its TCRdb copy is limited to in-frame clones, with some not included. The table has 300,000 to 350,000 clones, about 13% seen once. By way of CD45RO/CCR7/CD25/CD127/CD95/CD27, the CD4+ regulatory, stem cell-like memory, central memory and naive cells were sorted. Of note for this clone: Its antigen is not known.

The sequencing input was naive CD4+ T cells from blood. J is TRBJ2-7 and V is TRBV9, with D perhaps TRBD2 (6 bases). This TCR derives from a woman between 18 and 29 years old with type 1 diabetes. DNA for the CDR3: TGTGCCAGCAGCCCTGGGAGGCCACCCTACGAGCAGTACTTC. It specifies CASSPGRPPYEQYF.